These 2 T cell receptor beta chains came from one sample sequenced in a study of T cells in Graves' hyperthyroidism and ophthalmopathy. RNA transcripts gave rise to amplified TCR beta CDR3 regions. A set of HTBI primers served as the primers for a first-round RT-PCR of the TCR CDR3. MiXCR, applied by TCRdb to the multiplex PCR reads, yields one record per CDR3 protein. The sample contains about 740,000 distinct CDR3 sequences, about 15% of which appear only once. Sequencing used blood. These TCRs come from a woman between 18 and 29 years old with Graves' hyperthyroidism.

This clonotype showed up many times. V gene TRBV10-2 combines with J gene TRBJ2-7, with 10 bases that match TRBD1. Germline lookup yields CDR1 WSHSY and CDR2 SAAADI. V trimming: 7 bases; J trimming: 5 bases; junction bases outside the gene matches: 8. The CDR3 totals 14 residues. CDR3 coding DNA: TGCGCCAGCATCCATCTGACAGGGGGCAACGAGCAGTACTTC. It specifies CASIHLTGGNEQYF.

This clonotype appeared once. This rearrangement joins TRBV10-2 to TRBJ2-7; TRBD2 matches at 7 bases. The CDR3 runs 15 residues. Germline lookup yields CDR1 WSHSY and CDR2 SAAADI. V was pared by 0 bases and J by 3 bases, with 5 bases of the junction left unmatched. The chain's CDR3 is CASSESVGGSYEQYF. The CDR3 DNA reads TGCGCCAGCAGTGAGTCGGTCGGCGGGAGCTACGAGCAGTACTTC.